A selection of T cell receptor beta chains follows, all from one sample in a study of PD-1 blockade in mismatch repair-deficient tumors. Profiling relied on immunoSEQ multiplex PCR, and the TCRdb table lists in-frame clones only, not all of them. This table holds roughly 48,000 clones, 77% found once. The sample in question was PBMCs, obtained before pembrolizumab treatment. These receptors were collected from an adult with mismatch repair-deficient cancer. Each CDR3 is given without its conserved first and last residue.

CDR3aa: ASSPGQGTTEAF
j_gene: TRBJ1-1
len: 12
v_gene: TRBV5-4

CDR3aa: ASSNPRDTEAF
j_gene: TRBJ1-1
len: 11
v_gene: TRBV5-1

CDR3aa: ASSLSSSYEQY
j_gene: TRBJ2-7
len: 11
v_gene: TRBV7-8

CDR3aa: ASSQEVVGSSYNEQF
j_gene: TRBJ2-1
len: 15
v_gene: TRBV4-1

CDR3aa: ASSWEGAGQETQY
j_gene: TRBJ2-5
len: 13
v_gene: TRBV28

CDR3aa: ASGTEAF
j_gene: TRBJ1-1
len: 7
v_gene: TRBV2

CDR3aa: ASSKDSPVSYSNQPQH
j_gene: TRBJ1-5
len: 16
v_gene: TRBV19

CDR3aa: ASSVQGSSYEQY
j_gene: TRBJ2-7
len: 12
v_gene: TRBV9

CDR3aa: ASTYRPGTKRSGELF
j_gene: TRBJ2-2
len: 15
v_gene: TRBV7-2

CDR3aa: ASSLERETDTQY
j_gene: TRBJ2-3
len: 12
v_gene: TRBV5-1

CDR3aa: ASSQGLATSSYEQY
j_gene: TRBJ2-7
len: 14
v_gene: TRBV4-1

CDR3aa: ASSGSFLRGYT
j_gene: TRBJ1-2
len: 11
v_gene: TRBV19

CDR3aa: ASSFTGGGQPQH
j_gene: TRBJ1-5
len: 12
v_gene: TRBV5-6

CDR3aa: ASSVGNVNTEAF
j_gene: TRBJ1-1
len: 12
v_gene: TRBV9

CDR3aa: ASSFSGRIGDTQY
j_gene: TRBJ2-3
len: 13
v_gene: TRBV7-2

CDR3aa: ASSLFVRGDLNEQF
j_gene: TRBJ2-1
len: 14
v_gene: TRBV9

CDR3aa: ASSLGLGETNEKLF
j_gene: TRBJ1-4
len: 14
v_gene: TRBV7-6

CDR3aa: ASSPAFSYYNEQF
j_gene: TRBJ2-1
len: 13
v_gene: TRBV7-8

CDR3aa: ASSERQETQY
j_gene: TRBJ2-5
len: 10
v_gene: TRBV6-1

CDR3aa: ASSVDSMNTEAF
j_gene: TRBJ1-1
len: 12
v_gene: TRBV9

CDR3aa: ASIGQVALNTEAF
j_gene: TRBJ1-1
len: 13
v_gene: TRBV21-1

CDR3aa: ASSQDGRVGKLF
j_gene: TRBJ1-4
len: 12
v_gene: TRBV4-3

CDR3aa: ASSLLGSGLNEQF
j_gene: TRBJ2-1
len: 13
v_gene: TRBV7-2

CDR3aa: ASSKGDSKRGYGYT
j_gene: TRBJ1-2
len: 14
v_gene: TRBV11-2

CDR3aa: AISSGRAAGELF
j_gene: TRBJ2-2
len: 12
v_gene: TRBV10-3

CDR3aa: ASSLRDREAEAF
j_gene: TRBJ1-1
len: 12
v_gene: TRBV18

CDR3aa: SAKPGQGSGYT
j_gene: TRBJ1-2
len: 11
v_gene: TRBV29-1

CDR3aa: ASSPRDQRDTQY
j_gene: TRBJ2-3
len: 12
v_gene: TRBV9

CDR3aa: ASTPAGDGNTEAF
j_gene: TRBJ1-1
len: 13
v_gene: TRBV19